The text below deals with one T cell receptor (beta chain). There is no known antigen for this receptor. No per-base quality is available; no much larger clone lies one base away. This sample was included in a study of cytomegalovirus exposure and HLA in healthy donors (dated by TCRdb to about 2017). Concerning the study at large: According to an earlier analysis of 550 to 750 of the donors, about 179 million T cells yielded approximately 120 million unique TCR beta sequences and more than 250 Gb of sequence data. The number of donors typed differed by locus, with 629-630 for A, B, C, DRB1 and DQB1, roughly 520 for DQA1, 600 to 610 for DPA1, and around 430 for DPB1. An earlier analysis of some 600 of the donors applied high-throughput TCR beta sequencing to assess whether each TCR beta V gene segment acted as functional or pseudogenic. Of the approximately 400 genotyped donors, around 81% fell in the genetic ancestry cluster associated with self-reported Caucasian donors. In a later genetic analysis, genome-wide SNP genotypes for about 65% of the roughly 670 donors were used, and that subset was treated as a discovery cohort. An early release covering approximately 600 HLA-typed donors comprised around 300 gigabases of sequencing data and approximately 80 million unique TCR sequences. The study used immunosequencing to profile the T cell repertoires of approximately 640 subjects and linked those repertoires to cytomegalovirus serostatus. HLA typing included class I and class II loci at four-digit resolution. All discovery cohort repertoires had been generated using a single sequencing platform. Besides the first cohort of around 700 subjects, a separate validation cohort made up of around 120 different subjects was used. Because of strong linkage in the cohort, a handful of DR-DQ haplotypes were treated as single units for association and clustering. On average, roughly 240,000 unique TCR beta nucleotide sequences were sequenced per donor among 350 to 400 genotyped donors of the cohort, with roughly 18% of those sequences being non-productive. To study patterns of TCR occurrence, a later analysis re-analyzed previously published TCR beta repertoires from 500 to 850 donors and added high-resolution HLA genotyping. The study combined high-throughput TCR immunosequencing, statistical association of individual TCRs with disease status, and machine learning to predict cytomegalovirus infection status. Donor age, sex, ethnicity and CMV serostatus were compiled together with the repertoire data. The aim of the study was to test whether cataloging public T cell receptors could identify signatures of past pathogen exposure. In the later analysis, no new phenotypic data were used to find candidate immune exposures; instead, reliance was placed on TCR beta sequences and their occurrence across donors. Findings and caveats that apply to the study as a whole: Most CMV-associated TCR beta chains appeared to be HLA-restricted in a later analysis, and the HLA associations seemed to be driven largely by CMV exposure. In vitro tests confirmed that a few of the cytomegalovirus-associated TCR beta chains recognize cytomegalovirus antigens. The authors suggested that the approach could potentially be generalized to other disease states and immunological phenotypes. Compared with equally common non-associated chains, HLA-associated TCR beta chains in a later analysis were more clonally expanded and had lower generation probabilities. The classifier was reported to diagnose cytomegalovirus status with high specificity and sensitivity in both the original cohort and the validation cohort. In a later analysis, TCR association rates were found to vary across HLA loci, with the most associated TCRs seen for DRB1 alleles and the fewest for HLA-C alleles. Across donors, most TCR sequences were observed very rarely, whereas some public TCRs were present in many individuals. According to a later genetic analysis, donors in an Asian-associated ancestry cluster had fewer N-insertions in productive TCRs than the roughly 660-donor mean. Because HLA typing was unavailable for some donors at each locus, only the typed subset was used in association tests. When HLA alleles, especially DR and DQ, strongly co-occurred, attributing TCR associations to individual alleles was difficult. Correlated functional status among segregating V segments might be attributable to linkage disequilibrium, but an unknown experimental factor could not be ruled out. A further reported finding was that TCR beta sequences accurately predicted the HLA-A and HLA-B alleles for most subjects in the first cohort. Several of the top co-occurrence clusters appeared to be linked to parvovirus B19, influenza, CMV and Epstein-Barr virus, according to a later analysis. Because counts were too low, seventeen rarely observed V segments, including chromosome 9 orphons, were left out of the earlier analysis of 500 to 650 of the donors. A cluster of highly shared sequence variants was judged likely to represent a technical artifact of the sequencing pipeline. In a later analysis, 16,951 TCR beta sequences were associated with specific HLA alleles at a false discovery rate of 0.05. Sequencing depth was assumed to be roughly uniform across donors in the presence/absence analyses, though that assumption may not hold. Some IMGT-functional V segments, including TRBV6-2 and TRBV6-3, could not be distinguished by the 87-base-pair reads and were therefore excluded. An association between a missense DCLRE1C variant and V-gene and J-gene trimming of TCR beta chains was found in a later genetic analysis and replicated in an independent cohort. This cohort had only TCR beta chains sequenced, and the lack of alpha or paired-chain data limited which features could be detected. The study listed 170 or so TCR beta chains as associated with cytomegalovirus. Broadly in line with IMGT annotations, most TCR beta V segments showed up in productive rearrangements about 90% or about 30% of the time in an earlier analysis of a few hundred of the donors. For the cohort, immune exposure information was limited to CMV serostatus.

The cohort consisted of 670 or so healthy bone marrow donors. At the time of sampling, every cohort member was nominally healthy, though immune exposures that went unrecorded were likely present. The donor tested CMV seropositive, placing the donor among the roughly 300 seropositive members of the cohort. A peripheral blood sample was provided by each donor, and peripheral blood mononuclear cells were used for TCR beta sequencing. Genomic DNA was extracted from the blood cell samples with the Qiagen DNeasy Blood Extraction Kit. V drops 0 bases and J drops 6 bases, leaving 18 bases in between. The germline V gene specifies LGHNA as CDR1 and YSLEER as CDR2. Counted from cysteine to phenylalanine, this CDR3 has 16 amino acids. The kept DNA is CDR3 alone, 48 bases in frame from the first base. The library was prepared using the immunoSEQ multiplex PCR assay. For the multiplex PCR, a mixture combining 60 forward primers for TCR Vbeta segments and 13 reverse primers for TCR Jbeta segments was used. A multiplex PCR assay on genomic DNA amplified the CDR3 region of rearranged TCR beta genes. Amplified TCR beta libraries were sequenced as 87-base-pair reads on the Illumina HiSeq System. The authors' pipeline ran thus. A later analysis tallied around 87 million unique TCR beta chains across the 666 repertoires, and some 10 million of those chains were shared by two or more donors. A nearest-neighbor algorithm error-corrected the raw reads and collapsed the reads into unique sequences, merging closely related sequences to remove PCR and sequencing errors. CDR3 sequences were aligned to IMGT reference sequences to assign V, D and J gene segments. For a sequence to be retained, at least a six-nucleotide match to both a V gene segment and a J gene segment was required. Rearrangements were classified as productive when the CDR3 lacked stop codons and remained in frame with V and J, and all other rearrangements were classified as non-productive. CDR3 was defined according to IMGT convention as the region running from the second conserved V-encoded cysteine to the conserved J-encoded phenylalanine. The earlier analysis of about 640 of the donors excluded any sequence lacking an unambiguous match to a single V gene segment. In an earlier analysis of a few hundred of the donors, a V segment was called functional when productive rearrangements were above 56.7%, and segregating when the standard deviation between donors exceeded 5%. To diagnose cytomegalovirus status from the catalog of TCR beta chain sequences, a statistical classification framework was built. A later analysis assigned V and J genes by comparing TCR nucleotide sequences with IMGT/GENE-DB human TR gene sequences. A later analysis assigned CDR3 sequences and most-parsimonious VDJ recombination scenarios with the TCRdist pipeline. A later analysis defined each TCR beta chain by its CDR3 amino acid sequence plus V-gene family, and excluded reads lacking a unique V-gene family. As a way to deal with suspected cross-contamination and a sequencing artifact, a later analysis dropped 450 to 600 nucleotide sequences that were highly shared and had low generation probability. For each public chain, a later analysis derived a clonal expansion index from normalized ranks of inferred template counts within each repertoire. In a later analysis, generation probabilities were computed using a VDJ recombination model fitted to out-of-frame rearrangements, and the results were checked against IGoR. In a later analysis, TCR-TCR, TCR-HLA and TCR-CMV co-occurrence was scored with hypergeometric tests, and a repertoire-size bias correction was applied to TCR pairs. A later analysis estimated false discovery rates by permuting HLA or CMV assignments 20 times. In a later analysis, co-occurring TCRs were grouped with DBSCAN, and TCRdist sequence similarity was added when clustering was performed within HLA-allele-positive subsets. For co-occurrence clustering, repertoires with fewer than 30,000 or more than 120,000 public chains were excluded, along with about five repertoires with anomalous nucleotide sharing. TCRdb re-hosts the immuneACCESS table, in-frame sequences only. Its copies lack some clones; in the studies checked, an unresolved V gene accounts for under half of them, and the cause for the rest is not known. V, J and clone size were drawn from that table, and D and trimming were deduced from the DNA. The sample records approximately 100,000 clones, 77% of which are singletons. Roughly 11% of the sample is taken by the ten largest.

Material: PBMCs. This clonotype was sampled from a man aged 35-49 years in good health and CMV-seropositive. The rearrangement joined TRBV4-3 to TRBJ2-7, with a tentative D gene TRBD2 over 5 matching bases. The sequenced DNA is TGCGCCAGCAGCCAAGATACCGGTTGGCCCGCGGGCGAGCAGTACTTC. The translation is CASSQDTGWPAGEQYF.